The clone carrying this TCR beta chain counts as medium-sized. Antigen: not known. The data belong to a study of OX40 agonist ivuxolimab in advanced cancers. Study overall: Partial responses were recorded for three patients, including one with hepatocellular carcinoma and two with cutaneous melanoma.

This CDR3 comprises 15 residues. The V end lost 3 bases, the J end lost 0 bases, and 13 bases lay between the germline ends. The germline V gene encodes CDR1 SGHKS and CDR2 YYEKEE (reference sequence). Overall study findings and caveats: Antigens targeted by the expanded peripheral T cells were not determined.

Here immunoSEQ multiplex PCR was the method, and the copy in TCRdb shows in-frame clones only, minus some. The sample carries fewer than 15,000 clones, 80% recorded once. This rearrangement joins TRBV5-5 to TRBJ2-7, with D hard to call. The sample consisted of CD4+ or CD8+ T cells sorted from blood, taken in a trial of the OX40 agonist ivuxolimab. This receptor was obtained from an adult with an advanced solid tumor such as melanoma, head and neck, liver or kidney cancer. CDR3 in DNA: TGTGCCAGCAGCTCCGGCCCGCGGTCCTCCTACGAGCAGTACTTC. Translation: CASSSGPRSSYEQYF.